What follows is one TCR beta chain and its context. Its antigen is unknown. The researchers obtained blood RNA from unsorted whole blood and also extracted germline DNA. Production of TCR beta cDNA used 500 ng total RNA together with a constant-region primer. Employing slightly modified ARM-PCR, three nested multiplex PCR rounds were run, and these gave rise to the TCR beta libraries. For about 11 cycles apiece, the opening two PCR rounds ran with TRBV1-TRBV30 forward primers and a C-beta reverse primer. TCRdb ran MiXCR on the multiplex PCR reads and lists one entry per CDR3 protein. The table records approximately 300,000 distinct CDR3 sequences, 65% of them present only once. The sample belongs to a study of tumor-infiltrating lymphocytes in primary liver carcinoma. Study summary: Maximum tumor diameters ranged from about 4.2 to 11 cm, stage T1-T3 N0M0. General study points: Pairs of tumor regions overlapped more than tumor-adjacent and tumor-blood pairs did. No comparison of CD4+ and CD8+ repertoires was made, since the samples were bulk unsorted.

The germline V gene encodes CDR1 MDHEN and CDR2 SYDVKM. The CDR3 spans 14 residues. With V trimmed by 2 bases and J by 2 bases, 3 bases remained unmatched. Material: peripheral blood. This chain connects TRBV28 to TRBJ2-7, with TRBD1 matching 7 bases. The clonotype comes from a man aged 40-49 years with primary liver carcinoma and hepatitis B virus infection. CDR3 bases: TGTGCCAGCAGTTTAAGGGACAGTACCTACGAGCAGTACTTC. This codes for CASSLRDSTYEQYF. The complete variable domain, with remaining parts taken from reference TRBV28 and TRBJ2-7, reads DVKVTQSSRYLVKRTGEKVFLECVQDMDHENMFWYRQDPGLGLRLIYFSYDVKMKEKGDIPEGYSVSREKKERFSLILESASTNQTSMYLCASSLRDSTYEQYFGPGTRLTVT.